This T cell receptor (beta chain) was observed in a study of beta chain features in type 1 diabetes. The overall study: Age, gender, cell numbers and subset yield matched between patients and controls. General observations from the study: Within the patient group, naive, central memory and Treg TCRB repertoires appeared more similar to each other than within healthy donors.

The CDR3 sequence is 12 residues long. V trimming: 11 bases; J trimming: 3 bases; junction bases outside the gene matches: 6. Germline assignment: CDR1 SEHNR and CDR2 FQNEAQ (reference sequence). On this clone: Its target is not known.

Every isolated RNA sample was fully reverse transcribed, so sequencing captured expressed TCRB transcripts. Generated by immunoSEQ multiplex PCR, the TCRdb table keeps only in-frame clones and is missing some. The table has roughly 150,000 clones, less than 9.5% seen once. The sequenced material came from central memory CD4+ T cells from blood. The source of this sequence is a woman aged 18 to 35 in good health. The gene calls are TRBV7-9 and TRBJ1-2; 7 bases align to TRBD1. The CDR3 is CAQGDAYYGYTF. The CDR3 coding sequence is TGTGCCCAGGGGGACGCCTACTATGGCTACACCTTC.